This TCR beta chain was sequenced for a study of vaccination effects on CD4 cells after COVID-19 (dated by TCRdb to between 2021 and 2024). With regard to the full study: Two doses of either the BNT162b2 or the mRNA-1273 mRNA SARS-CoV-2 vaccine were administered to participants. Pre-vaccine samples were collected from two convalescent patients 16 days and one week before the first dose, corresponding to 142 and 148 days after COVID-19 diagnosis. In both COVID-19 convalescent patients and infection-naive vaccine recipients, the study compared SARS-CoV-2 spike-specific CD4+ TCR repertoires from before mRNA vaccination with those from after it. A total of 10 COVID-19 convalescent patients and several SARS-CoV-2-naive healthy vaccine recipients were included in the full study. Cultures from other donors in the study were sequenced with the Oncomine TCR Beta short-read assay on an Illumina iSeq 100. On the study overall, not on this receptor specifically: At late post-vaccination timepoints, both infection-induced and vaccine-induced clones showed marked clonal contraction, consistent with waning T cell responses. Among convalescent patients, the spike-reactive repertoire after vaccination was made up mainly of new vaccine-induced clones that were largely distinct from the clones induced by infection. Limitations of the study were the small number of convalescent patients and the absence of early post-infection timepoints.

Comments on this clone: Its antigen is still unknown. Per-nucleotide qualities are absent, and no much larger clonotype sits a single base away.

The library was generated by the immunoSEQ multiplex PCR assay. DNA from the CD4+ T cells that had been cultured and isolated underwent TCR beta CDR3 sequencing. The paper's data handling went like this. The analysis removed non-productive TCR sequences, trimmed reads to the CDR3 region, and retained only CDR3s that were 7 or more amino acids long. Antigen-specific clonotypes were identified using the MANAFEST web app by comparison of expansion in peptide wells against reference cultures. For clones to be considered positive, expansion at FDR<0.05 versus reference and all other wells, an odds ratio above 5, and a frequency above 0.1% in two replicate wells were required. Cross-reactive clonotypes were defined as significantly expanded in SARS-CoV-2 spike wells and in at least one common cold coronavirus spike condition. Using the stringdist R package, CDR3 similarity was measured by Levenshtein distance, and unrooted trees were constructed with ape in R 3.6.1. Sourced from immuneACCESS, this table was stored by TCRdb with only in-frame sequences that have V and J called. A share of the clones is absent; for the studies checked, an unresolved V gene accounts for under half, and the remainder has no known explanation. V, J and clone size derive from that table, while D and trimming were established from the DNA sequence. In all, the sample holds around 75,000 clones, and 65% to 85% of those were seen once. About 5% of the sample belongs to the ten largest clones.

To identify antigen-specific CD4+ T cell clonotypes by their expansion, the ViraFEST assay first stimulated PBMC with viral peptide pools and then applied TCR sequencing. After less than 13 days of culture, CD4+ T cells were isolated with the EasySep CD4+ T cell isolation kit. Convalescent patients had PCR-confirmed SARS-CoV-2 infection between March and December 2020, before Alpha, Beta and Delta variants emerged in the United States. About 1.8 million PBMC per well were cultured with 10 ug/ml peptides in IMDM containing roughly 5% human AB serum, about 9.7 IU/ml IL-2 and gentamicin. An HIV-1 Nef peptide pool was used as the negative control culture condition. Half of the culture medium was replaced with fresh IL-2-containing medium on days 3 and 7. Unless noted otherwise, every peptide stimulation condition was grown in triplicate wells. Using Ficoll-Paque Plus gradient centrifugation, PBMC were separated from whole blood and then either used fresh or cryopreserved at -140C. Genomic DNA was extracted from cultured CD4+ T cells with the QIAamp micro DNA kit.

The sequence came from a human donor who had a prior SARS-CoV-2 infection. This specimen consisted of CD4+ T cells from PBMCs cultured with HIV peptides, obtained before COVID-19 vaccination. Explained via the paper, the cell subset or site label denotes: HIV-1 Nef peptide pool negative control/reference culture.

CDR3 sequence: CASDDGTNTGELFF. Read as DNA, the sequence is TGTGCCAGCGATGACGGCACTAACACCGGGGAGCTGTTTTTT. The rearrangement combines TRBV7-2 with TRBJ2-2, with an unclear D gene assignment. CDR1 SGHTA and CDR2 FQGNSA are derived from the germline V gene. The CDR3, from cysteine to phenylalanine, totals 14 residues. Only the CDR3 portion is preserved as DNA: 42 bases, with reading frame beginning at the first base. At the junction V is shortened by 8 bases and J by 2 bases, with 12 bases in between.